The T cell receptor beta chain under discussion was sequenced for a study of tumor and adjacent non-tumor tissue in lung cancer. Study overall: Histology: around 13 adenocarcinoma, a couple of squamous cell carcinoma, 1 small cell lung cancer. On average, productive TCRbeta reads reached about 4.17 million per sample.

The template was RNA from unsorted bulk tissue. Worth noting for this clonotype: A junction boundary mismatches the germline segment, possibly from a read error.

The library came from three nested PCR rounds adapted from ARM-PCR protocols. TCRdb called the multiplex PCR reads again in MiXCR, with one record for every CDR3 protein. Here the sample spans approximately 75,000 distinct CDR3 sequences, roughly 80% being singletons. The germline CDR1 and CDR2 sequences are WSHSY and SAAADI. The CDR3 sequence is 14 residues long. This TCR derives from a woman between 45 and 65 years old with non-small cell lung cancer. This chain links TRBV10-2 with TRBJ2-7; D ambiguous. Input material: lung tumor tissue. Here the CDR3 DNA reads TGCACCAGCAGTGAATCAGATAACCTTTACGAGCAGTTTTTC. Its protein is CTSSESDNLYEQFF.